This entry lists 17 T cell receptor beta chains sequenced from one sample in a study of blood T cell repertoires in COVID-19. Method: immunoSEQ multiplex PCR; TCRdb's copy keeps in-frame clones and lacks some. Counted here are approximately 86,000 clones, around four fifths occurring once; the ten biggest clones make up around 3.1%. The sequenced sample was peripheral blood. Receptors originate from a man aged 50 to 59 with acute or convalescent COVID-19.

The CDR3 here is CASSNDRVSNEKLFF. CDR3 bases: TGCGCCAGCAGCAATGACAGGGTCTCTAATGAAAAACTGTTTTTT. The chain couples TRBV10-2 to TRBJ1-4, with 7 bases lining up with TRBD1. CDR3 length equals 15 residues. Trimming at V came to 6 bases and at J to 3 bases, leaving 7 bases not matched to a gene. Germline V gene sequence: CDR1 WSHSY, CDR2 SAAADI.

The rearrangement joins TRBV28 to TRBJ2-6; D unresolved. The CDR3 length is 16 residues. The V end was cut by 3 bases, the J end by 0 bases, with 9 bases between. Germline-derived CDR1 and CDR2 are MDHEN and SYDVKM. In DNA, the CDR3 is TGTGCCAGCAGTTTCACTGAGAGCTCTGGGGCCAACGTCCTGACTTTC. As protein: CASSFTESSGANVLTF.

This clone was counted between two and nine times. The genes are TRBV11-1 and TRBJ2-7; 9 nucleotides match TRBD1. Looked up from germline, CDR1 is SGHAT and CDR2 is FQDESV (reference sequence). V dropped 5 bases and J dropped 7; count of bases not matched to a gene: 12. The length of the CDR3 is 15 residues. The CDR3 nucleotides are TGTGCCAGCAGCCCTTGGGACAGGGCCGTAGAGGAGCAGTACTTC. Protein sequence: CASSPWDRAVEEQYF.

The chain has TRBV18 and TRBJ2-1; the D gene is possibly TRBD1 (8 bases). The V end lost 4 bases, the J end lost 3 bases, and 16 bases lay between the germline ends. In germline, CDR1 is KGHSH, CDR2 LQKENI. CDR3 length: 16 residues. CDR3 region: CASSREGTGYYNEQFF. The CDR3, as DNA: TGTGCCAGCTCACGGGAGGGGACAGGATACTACAATGAGCAGTTCTTC.

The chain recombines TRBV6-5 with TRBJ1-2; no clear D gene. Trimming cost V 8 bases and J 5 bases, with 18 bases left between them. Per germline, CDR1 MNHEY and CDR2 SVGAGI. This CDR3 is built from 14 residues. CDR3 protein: CASQRSGLGYGYTF. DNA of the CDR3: TGTGCCAGCCAAAGGTCCGGCCTCGGGTATGGCTACACCTTC.

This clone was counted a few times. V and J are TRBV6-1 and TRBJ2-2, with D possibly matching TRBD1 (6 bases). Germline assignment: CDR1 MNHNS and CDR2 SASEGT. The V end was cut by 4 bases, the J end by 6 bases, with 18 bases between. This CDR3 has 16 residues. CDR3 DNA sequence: TGTGCCAGCAGTGCCCAGGGGCTCCAGGCCGCCGGGGAGCTGTTTTTT. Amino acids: CASSAQGLQAAGELFF.

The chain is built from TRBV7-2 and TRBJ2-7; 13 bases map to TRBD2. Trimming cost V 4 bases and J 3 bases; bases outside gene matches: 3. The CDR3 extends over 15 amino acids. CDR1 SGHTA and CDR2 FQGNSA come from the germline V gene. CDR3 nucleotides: TGTGCCAGCAGCTCCTGGACTAGCGGGAGCTACGAGCAGTACTTC. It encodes CASSSWTSGSYEQYF.

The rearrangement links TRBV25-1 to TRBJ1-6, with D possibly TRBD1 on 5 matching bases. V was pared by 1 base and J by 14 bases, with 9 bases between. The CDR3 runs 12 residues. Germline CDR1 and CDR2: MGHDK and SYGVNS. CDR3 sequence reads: CASSESWTTLHF. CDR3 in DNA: TGTGCCAGCAGTGAATCTTGGACAACCCTCCACTTT.

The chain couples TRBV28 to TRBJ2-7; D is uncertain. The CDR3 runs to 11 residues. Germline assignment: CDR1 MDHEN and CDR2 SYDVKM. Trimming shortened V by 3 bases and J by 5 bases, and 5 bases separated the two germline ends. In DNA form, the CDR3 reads TGTGCCAGCAGTTTTATAGACGAGCAGTACTTC. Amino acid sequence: CASSFIDEQYF.

CDR3 DNA: TGTGCCACCAGTGATGAGGTTGGTGGCAATCAGCCCCAGCATTTT. The encoded protein is CATSDEVGGNQPQHF. The chain recombines TRBV24-1 with TRBJ1-5; the D is unclear. The CDR3 has 15 residues. The ends were cut back, 3 bases at V and 2 bases at J, with 10 bases in the middle. Germline CDR1 and CDR2: KGHDR and SFDVKD.

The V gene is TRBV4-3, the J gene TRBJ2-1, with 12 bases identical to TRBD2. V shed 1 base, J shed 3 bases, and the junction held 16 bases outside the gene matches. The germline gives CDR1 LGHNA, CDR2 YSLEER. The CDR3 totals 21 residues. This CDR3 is CASSQGKGSPGLAGLYNEQFF. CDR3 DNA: TGCGCCAGCAGCCAAGGGAAAGGGAGCCCTGGACTAGCGGGACTCTACAATGAGCAGTTCTTC.

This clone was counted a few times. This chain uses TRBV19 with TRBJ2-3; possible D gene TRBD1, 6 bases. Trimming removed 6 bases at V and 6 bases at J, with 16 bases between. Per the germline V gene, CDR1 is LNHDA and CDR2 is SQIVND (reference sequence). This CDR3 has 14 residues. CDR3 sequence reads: CASSQQGLMDTQYF. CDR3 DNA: TGTGCCAGTAGCCAACAGGGTTTAATGGATACGCAGTATTTT.

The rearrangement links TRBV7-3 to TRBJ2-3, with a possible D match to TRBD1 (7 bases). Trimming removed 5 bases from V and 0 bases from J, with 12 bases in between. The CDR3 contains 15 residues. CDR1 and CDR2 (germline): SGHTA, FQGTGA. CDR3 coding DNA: TGTGCCAGCAGCGGAGGGGGCGGTAGCACAGATACGCAGTATTTT. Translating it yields CASSGGGGSTDTQYF.

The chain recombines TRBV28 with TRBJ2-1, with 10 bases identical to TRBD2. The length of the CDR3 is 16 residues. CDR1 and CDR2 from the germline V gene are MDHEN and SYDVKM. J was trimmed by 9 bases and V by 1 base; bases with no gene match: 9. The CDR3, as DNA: TGTGCCAGCAGTTTATCGGCTAGCGGGAGACAGGGTGAGCAGTTCTTC. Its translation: CASSLSASGRQGEQFF.

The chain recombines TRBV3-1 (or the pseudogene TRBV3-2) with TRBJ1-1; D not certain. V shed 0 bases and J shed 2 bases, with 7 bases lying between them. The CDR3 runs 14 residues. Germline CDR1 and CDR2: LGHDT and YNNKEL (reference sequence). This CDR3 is CASSQEGSNTEAFF. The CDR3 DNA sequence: TGTGCCAGCAGCCAAGAGGGGAGCAACACTGAAGCTTTCTTT.

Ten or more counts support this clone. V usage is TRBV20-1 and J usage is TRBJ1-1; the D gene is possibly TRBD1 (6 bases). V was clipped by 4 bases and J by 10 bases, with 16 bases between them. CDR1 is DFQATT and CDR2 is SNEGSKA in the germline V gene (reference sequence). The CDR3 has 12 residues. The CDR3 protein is CSAIEQGFRAFF. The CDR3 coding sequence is TGCAGTGCTATTGAACAGGGCTTTAGAGCTTTCTTT.

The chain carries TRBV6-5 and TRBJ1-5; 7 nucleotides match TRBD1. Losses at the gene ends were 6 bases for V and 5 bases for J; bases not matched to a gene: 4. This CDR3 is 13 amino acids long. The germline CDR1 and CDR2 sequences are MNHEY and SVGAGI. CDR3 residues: CASRSDRDQPQHF. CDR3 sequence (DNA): TGTGCCAGCAGGTCTGACAGGGATCAGCCCCAGCATTTT.